These T cell receptor beta chains were read from a single sample in a study of shared clonotypes between healthy human individuals. Clones were read by immunoSEQ multiplex PCR, and TCRdb kept only the in-frame ones, dropping some. Here the sample spans under 1,900,000 clones, approximately 98.5% being singletons. The sequenced material came from naive CD4+ T cells sorted from blood. These receptors were taken from a man aged 25 to 40 in good health. The CDR3 runs from the conserved cysteine through the conserved F or W. D genes are given only for firm matches. Clone size is not always given. Where it is, it says once, few, many or a class for expanded clones.

TRBJ2-7 . TRBD2 TRBV5-4 TGTGCCAGCAGCCGTAGCGGGACTGGAGGGTACGAGCAGTACTTC CASSRSGTGGYEQYF
TRBJ2-7 . TRBD2 TRBV5-1 TGCGCCAGTTCCGGGACTAGCGGGGTCTACGAGCAGTACTTC CASSGTSGVYEQYF
TRBJ1-1 . . TRBV29-1 TGCGGCGGGGGGTTGAACACTGAAGCTTTCTTT CGGGLNTEAFF
TRBJ2-7 . TRBD2 TRBV5-1 TGCGCCAGCAGCCCTGGACTAGCGGGAGGGCTCTACGAGCAGTACTTC CASSPGLAGGLYEQYF
TRBJ1-2 . . TRBV25-1 TGTGCCACACAAGACGGCTTCAACTATGGCTACACCTTC CATQDGFNYGYTF
TRBJ2-6 . . TRBV7-9 TGTGCCAGCAGCTTACCGGGACGAGGGGAGGCCAACGTCCTGACTTTC CASSLPGRGEANVLTF
TRBJ1-1 . . TRBV18 TGTGCCAGCTCACCAATCTGGGGGGAGTTCACTGAAGCTTTCTTT CASSPIWGEFTEAFF
TRBJ1-3 . TRBD1 TRBV18 TGTGCCAGCTCACCCTTCCAGAACAGGGGAGGTGGAAACACCATATATTTT CASSPFQNRGGGNTIYF
TRBJ2-1 once . TRBV9 TGTGCCAGCAGCGTAGTTGGGATAGGCGGGAATGAGCAGTTCTTC CASSVVGIGGNEQFF
TRBJ1-2 . TRBD1 TRBV6-1 TGTGCCAGCAGTGTCCCGGACAGGGAGGGGCGGGGCTACACCTTC CASSVPDREGRGYTF
TRBJ2-3 . . TRBV10-3 TGTGCCATCAGTTCAGAGGATACGCAGTATTTT CAISSEDTQYF
TRBJ2-2 . TRBD2 TRBV15 TGTGCCACCAGCAGAGTGTCTAGCGGGAGGTGGGACACCGGGGAGCTGTTTTTT CATSRVSSGRWDTGELFF
TRBJ2-7 . . TRBV5-1 TGCGCCAGCAGCCTCCGGGACTCAGGCTCCTACGAGCAGTACTTC CASSLRDSGSYEQYF
TRBJ2-2 . . TRBV12-2 TGTGCAAGTCGCTTCCCAGGAGGAGTAACCGGGGAGCTGTTTTTT CASRFPGGVTGELFF
TRBJ1-1 . . TRBV2 TGTGCCAGCAGTGAGGGTTTAGGGATGGGGAACACTGAAGCTTTCTTT CASSEGLGMGNTEAFF
TRBJ2-7 . TRBD2 TRBV19 TGTGCCAGTAGTATAAGGGGACTAGCGGGAGGGAGCTACGAGCAGTACTTC CASSIRGLAGGSYEQYF
TRBJ2-6 . . TRBV5-1 TGCGCCAGCGCCTCCGGGGGTGGGGCCAACGTCCTGACTTTC CASASGGGANVLTF
TRBJ1-2 . TRBD1 TRBV19 TGTGCCAGTAGCTCAACTGCAGGGGGCGGGCGCTATGGCTACACCTTC CASSSTAGGGRYGYTF
TRBJ1-4 . TRBD1 TRBV4-2 TGTGCCAGCAGCCTAATCGGGACAGCTAATGAAAAACTGTTTTTT CASSLIGTANEKLFF
TRBJ2-5 . . TRBV4-3 TGCGCCAGCAGCCTCCAGGGTAATGGGGCCCAGTACTTC CASSLQGNGAQYF
TRBJ2-3 . TRBD2 TRBV4-3 TGCGCCAGCAGCCAGGTAGCGGGAGAGGCAGATACGCAGTATTTT CASSQVAGEADTQYF
TRBJ2-1 . TRBD2 TRBV18 TGTGCCAGCTCATCCGGACTAGCGGGAGGGCCCCATGAGCAGTTCTTC CASSSGLAGGPHEQFF
TRBJ2-5 . . TRBV2 TGTGCCAGCGCGTGGGACTCTTGGGCTAAGGACTTC CASAWDSWAKDF
TRBJ2-7 . TRBD1 TRBV28 TGTGCCAGCAGTGTGGGACAGGACCTCGAGCAGTACTTC CASSVGQDLEQYF
TRBJ1-5 . TRBD1 TRBV28 TGTGCCAGCAGCCACCTCTTGGCAGGGGGCCTTCAGCCCCAGCATTTT CASSHLLAGGLQPQHF
TRBJ1-5 . . TRBV29-1 TGCAGCGTTGATGGCGGTTCGGGGCCCCAGCATTTT CSVDGGSGPQHF
TRBJ1-2 . . TRBV28 TGTGCCAGCAGTTCCGCTGTATATGGCTACACCTTC CASSSAVYGYTF
TRBJ2-7 . . TRBV5-1 TGCGCCAGCAGCCCCGGTTGGGGTTACGAGCAGTACTTC CASSPGWGYEQYF
TRBJ2-7 . . TRBV10-1 TGCGCCAGCAGTGAGGGGGGGGCCGCGCGGGGGACCTACGAGCAGTACTTC CASSEGGAARGTYEQYF
TRBJ2-1 . TRBD2 TRBV10-1 TGCGCCAGCAGTGAGCTGGCGGGAGGCTCCTACAATGAGCAGTTCTTC CASSELAGGSYNEQFF
TRBJ1-5 once . TRBV28 TGTGCCAGCAGTACTACAATGCGGGGCAATCAGCCCCAGCATTTT CASSTTMRGNQPQHF
TRBJ2-7 . . TRBV6-5 TGTGCCAGCAGTTGGGCAGGGGACTCCGTCTACGAGCAGTACTTC CASSWAGDSVYEQYF
TRBJ2-3 . TRBD2 TRBV29-1 TGCAGCGTTGATTGGTATCTAGCGGGAGCTGATACGCAGTATTTT CSVDWYLAGADTQYF
TRBJ1-3 . . TRBV7-2 TGTGCCAGCAGCTTACGGTTAACCGCTTGGGGAAACACCATATATTTT CASSLRLTAWGNTIYF
TRBJ1-1 . . TRBV7-8 TGTGCCAGCAGTTCTCTTTTGGGAAACACTGAAGCTTTCTTT CASSSLLGNTEAFF
TRBJ2-7 . . TRBV5-5 TGTGCCAGCAGCTTGATCCCGGAAACCTACGAGCAGTACTTC CASSLIPETYEQYF
TRBJ2-1 . . TRBV11-3 TGTGCCAGCAGCTTAGGGAGGAGCTCCTACAATGAGCAGTTCTTC CASSLGRSSYNEQFF
TRBJ2-7 . TRBD1 TRBV18 TGTGCCACGACGGACAGGAGTACCTACGAGCAGTACTTC CATTDRSTYEQYF